This TCR beta chain was recovered during a study of PD-1 blockade in classical Hodgkin lymphoma. Study-wide findings and caveats: Only CD4+ TCR diversity, not CD8+, had risen significantly by C4D1. For complete responders, baseline diversity was comparable to that of newly diagnosed patients. Still unresolved is the cause of the repertoire differences, which may be disease activity or prior therapy.

Per germline, CDR1 MNHEY and CDR2 SVGAGI. The V end lost 6 bases, the J end lost 8 bases, and 16 bases lay between the germline ends. This CDR3 region has 14 residues. Every patient had relapsed following autologous stem cell transplantation, and cohorts differed in brentuximab vedotin exposure. Complete response, partial response or progressive disease made up the best responses. Data came from immunoSEQ multiplex PCR; TCRdb stores just in-frame clones and leaves some out. Of 20,000 or so clones listed, 65% to 90% are singletons. Comment on this clone: Its antigen is as yet unknown.

V usage is TRBV6-5 and J usage is TRBJ1-4, with D possibly matching TRBD1 (6 bases). This specimen was peripheral blood mononuclear cells (PBMCs), taken at baseline. The receptor was derived from a human donor with classical Hodgkin lymphoma. The CDR3 bases are TGTGCCAGCAGCACCGGGGGGCTAAGGGAAAAACTGTTTTTT. This codes for CASSTGGLREKLFF.